The clone carrying this T cell receptor beta chain appeared once. Trimming took 8 bases from V and 5 from J, leaving 14 bases between them. This CDR3 has 13 amino acids. The data belong to a study of identical twins' blood T cells. TCRdb passed the 5' RACE reads through MiXCR, listing each CDR3 protein once. The table records 350,000 to 450,000 distinct CDR3 sequences, 25% to 35% of them present only once. The sequenced sample was PBMCs. The chain combines TRBV12-3 or TRBV12-4 with TRBJ2-3; D assignment may be TRBD1 or TRBD2 (5 bases each). The clonotype comes from a woman aged 18-55 years in good health. The CDR3 sequence: CASGPGGGDTQYF. In nucleotides, the CDR3 is TGTGCCAGCGGGCCCGGTGGGGGAGATACGCAGTATTTT.